Listed here are 16 T cell receptor beta chains from one sample, sequenced in a study of cytomegalovirus exposure and HLA in healthy donors. Primers: 60 Vbeta forward and 13 Jbeta reverse. Profiling relied on immunoSEQ multiplex PCR, and the TCRdb table lists in-frame clones only, not all of them. The sample holds roughly 140,000 clones, roughly 80% seen once. Sample: PBMCs. All receptors come from a man aged 40-50 years in good health and CMV-seropositive.

The sample holds one count of this clone. V usage is TRBV5-1 and J usage is TRBJ1-1; no reliable D call. The CDR3 consists of 14 residues. The V end was cut by 3 bases, the J end by 4 bases, with 13 bases between. CDR1 is SGHRS and CDR2 is YFSETQ in the germline V gene. In DNA form, the CDR3 reads TGCGCCAGCAGCTCGAGAGCCCCAGGCACTGAAGCTTTCTTT. This codes for CASSSRAPGTEAFF.

This clone showed up just once. The chain links TRBV15 to TRBJ1-1; D unclear. V was trimmed by 1 base and J by 4 bases, leaving 10 bases between them. The germline gives CDR1 LNHNV, CDR2 YYDKDF (reference sequence). CDR3 length: 14 residues. Here the CDR3 reads CATSRAAGGTEAFF. CDR3 DNA: TGTGCCACCAGCAGAGCAGCGGGCGGCACTGAAGCTTTCTTT. Full variable domain (outside the CDR3, taken from reference TRBV15 and TRBJ1-1): DAMVIQNPRYQVTQFGKPVTLSCSQTLNHNVMYWYQQKSSQAPKLLFHYYDKDFNNEADTPDNFQSRRPNTSFCFLDIRSPGLGDTAMYLCATSRAAGGTEAFFGQGTRLTVV.

About this clone: The sample carries other DNA sequences with the same CDR3. V and J are TRBV5-1 and TRBJ1-1; D not resolved. From germline, CDR1 is SGHRS and CDR2 YFSETQ. V lost 1 base to trimming and J lost 0 bases, with 4 bases between them. The CDR3 loop spans 13 amino acids. DNA of the CDR3: TGCGCCAGCAGCTTGACAGTGAACACTGAAGCTTTCTTT. This sequence encodes CASSLTVNTEAFF.

The chain is built from TRBV10-3 and TRBJ1-5; a possible D gene is TRBD1 (6 bases). CDR3 length equals 14 residues. CDR1 ENHRY and CDR2 SYGVKD come from the germline V gene. The germline V and J ends were trimmed by 6 bases and 3 bases, with 12 bases remaining between them. CDR3 loop: CAISPDSNNQPQHF. The CDR3 DNA is TGTGCCATCAGCCCGGACAGCAACAATCAGCCCCAGCATTTT.

The chain links TRBV30 to TRBJ2-7, with TRBD2 matching 11 bases. V dropped 8 bases and J dropped 0; count of bases not matched to a gene: 12. The CDR3 sequence is 16 residues long. Germline V gene data show CDR1 as GTSNPN and CDR2 as SVGIG (reference sequence). The CDR3 reads CATPGTGTSGSYEQYF. Here the CDR3 DNA reads TGTGCCACACCCGGGACAGGGACTAGCGGCTCCTACGAGCAGTACTTC.

In DNA, the CDR3 is TGTGCCAGCAGCTTTCTGGGACAGTACAATGAGCAGTTCTTC. This gives the protein CASSFLGQYNEQFF. The rearrangement links TRBV7-8 to TRBJ2-1, with TRBD1 identical over 7 bases. The V segment lost 3 bases and the J segment 4 bases; nucleotides outside the gene matches: 3. Germline loops: CDR1 SGHVS, CDR2 FQNEAQ. CDR3 length: 14 residues. The variable domain in full, completed from reference TRBV7-8 and TRBJ2-1, reads GAGVSQSPRYKVAKRGQDVALRCDPISGHVSLFWYQQALGQGPEFLTYFQNEAQLDKSGLPSDRFFAERPEGSVSTLKIQRTQQEDSAVYLCASSFLGQYNEQFFGPGTRLTVL.

The CDR3 DNA follows: TGCGCCAGCAGTGAGCGGCGCGAGGGTACGCAGTATTTT. It is translated as CASSERREGTQYF. The rearrangement joins TRBV10-1 to TRBJ2-3; D perhaps matches TRBD2 (5 bases). Germline V gives CDR1 WNHNN, CDR2 SYGVQD (reference sequence). CDR3 length equals 13 residues. Trimming pared 2 bases from V and 8 bases from J, leaving 11 bases between.

This chain uses TRBV7-2 with TRBJ2-3, with D hard to call. Between the trimmed V and J ends, which lost 5 bases and 2 bases, there was a span of 5 bases. Germline V CDR1 and CDR2: SGHTA, FQGNSA. This CDR3 contains 12 residues. For the CDR3, the DNA is TGTGCCAGCAGCCTAATCACAGATACGCAGTATTTT. Its translation is CASSLITDTQYF. The complete variable domain, with remaining parts taken from reference TRBV7-2 and TRBJ2-3, reads GAGVSQSPSNKVTEKGKDVELRCDPISGHTALYWYRQSLGQGLEFLIYFQGNSAPDKSGLPSDRFSAERTGGSVSTLTIQRTQQEDSAVYLCASSLITDTQYFGPGTRLTVL.

This CDR3 is CATSRDRNTEAFF. In DNA form, the CDR3 reads TGTGCCACCAGCAGAGATAGAAACACTGAAGCTTTCTTT. The chain links TRBV15 to TRBJ1-1; D remains unclear. Trimming removed 0 bases from V and 2 bases from J, with 4 bases in between. Germline V gene data show CDR1 as LNHNV and CDR2 as YYDKDF (reference sequence). The CDR3 spans 13 residues.

The V gene is TRBV5-8, the J gene TRBJ1-5; 9 bases are a match to TRBD1. Trimming removed 2 bases from V and 2 bases from J; junction bases left unmatched: 2. The length of the CDR3 is 15 residues. Germline V CDR1 and CDR2: SGHTS, YDEGEE. The CDR3, as DNA: TGTGCCAGCAGCTTCCGGACAGGGGGCAATCAGCCCCAGCATTTT. It encodes CASSFRTGGNQPQHF.

The chain uses TRBV7-2 and TRBJ2-4; 11 bases agree with TRBD1. The J segment lost 8 bases and the V segment lost 1 base, leaving 4 bases of the junction unmatched. In germline, CDR1 is SGHTA, CDR2 FQGNSA. CDR3 size: 15 residues. DNA of the CDR3: TGTGCCAGCAGCTTAGGGACAGGGGGCCTGGACATTCAGTACTTC. Its protein product is CASSLGTGGLDIQYF.

DNA of the CDR3: TGTGCCAGCAGCTCCCGGAAAAGGGGGGGCAATGAGCAGTTCTTC. Amino acid sequence: CASSSRKRGGNEQFF. This chain uses TRBV9 with TRBJ2-1, with a possible D match to TRBD2 (7 bases). Trimming shortened V by 4 bases and J by 6 bases, and 17 bases separated the two germline ends. There are 15 residues in the CDR3. Germline V gene data show CDR1 as SGDLS and CDR2 as YYNGEE.

The rearrangement joins TRBV19 to TRBJ2-2, with D possibly matching TRBD1 (7 bases). The CDR3 sequence is 15 residues long. V was trimmed by 1 base and J by 7 bases, leaving 13 bases between them. Germline CDR1 and CDR2: LNHDA and SQIVND (reference sequence). For the CDR3, the DNA is TGTGCCAGTAGTATAGGGCAGGGGGGCGTCGGGGAGCTGTTTTTT. It encodes CASSIGQGGVGELFF.

The CDR3 spells CASSEYVRYEQYF. In nucleotides, the CDR3 is TGTGCCAGCAGTGAATATGTCCGCTACGAGCAGTACTTC. The chain joins TRBV25-1 to TRBJ2-7, with D hard to call. The CDR3 totals 13 residues. Trimming took off 0 bases at V and 3 bases at J, with 6 bases between the two ends. Looked up from germline, CDR1 is MGHDK and CDR2 is SYGVNS.

The chain is built from TRBV7-9 and TRBJ2-5; 9 nucleotides match TRBD2. Germline trimming cut 0 bases from V and 6 bases from J; bases unmatched to any gene: 5. CDR3 length equals 15 residues. CDR1 is SEHNR and CDR2 is FQNEAQ in the germline V gene (reference sequence). CDR3 region: CASSLASGSGKTQYF. CDR3 sequence (DNA): TGTGCCAGCAGCTTAGCTAGCGGGAGCGGAAAGACCCAGTACTTC.

The chain is built from TRBV25-1 and TRBJ1-5; D remains ambiguous. The CDR3 extends over 13 amino acids. Germline loops: CDR1 MGHDK, CDR2 SYGVNS. V lost 4 bases, J lost 6 bases, and 10 bases lay in between. The CDR3: CASSGTEGQPQHF. CDR3 nucleotide sequence: TGTGCCAGCAGTGGGACCGAGGGTCAGCCCCAGCATTTT.